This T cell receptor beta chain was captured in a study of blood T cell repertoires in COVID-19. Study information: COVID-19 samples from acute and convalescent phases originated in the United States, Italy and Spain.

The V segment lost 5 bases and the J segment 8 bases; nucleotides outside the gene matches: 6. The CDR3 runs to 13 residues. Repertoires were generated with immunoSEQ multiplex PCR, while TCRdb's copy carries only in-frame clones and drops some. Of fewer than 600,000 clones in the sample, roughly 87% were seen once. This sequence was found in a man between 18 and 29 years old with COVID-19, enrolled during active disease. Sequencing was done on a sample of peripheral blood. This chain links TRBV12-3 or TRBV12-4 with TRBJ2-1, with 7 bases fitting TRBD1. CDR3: CASSLGQADEQFF. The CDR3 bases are TGTGCCAGCAGTCTTGGACAGGCTGATGAGCAGTTCTTC.